The rows below give T cell receptor beta chains drawn from one sample of a study of T cell clones after liver transplantation. TCRdb's table, derived via immunoSEQ multiplex PCR, lists solely in-frame clones and lacks some. The top ten hold about 2.6% of the sample, which has around 100,000 clones, around four fifths seen once. The sample here was CD4+ T cells from blood, taken around 44 months after liver transplant. The receptors originated from a human patient who received a liver transplant. Among the T cells, some may be from the graft donor. The CDR3 runs from the conserved cysteine through the conserved F or W. Each record gives: D gene, J gene, V gene, clone size, CDR3 DNA, CDR3 protein. D genes are given only for firm matches. Size is stated for part of the rows, as once, few or many counts, or as a class when the clone is expanded.

D: TRBD1; J: TRBJ1-6; V: TRBV28; size: .; DNA: TGTGCCAGCAGTCTCAGACAGGGGAATTCACCCCTCCACTTT; CDR3: CASSLRQGNSPLHF
D: .; J: TRBJ2-3; V: TRBV5-1; size: .; DNA: TGCGCCAGCAGCCTCGGGACACAAGGAGATACGCAGTATTTT; CDR3: CASSLGTQGDTQYF
D: .; J: TRBJ2-1; V: TRBV6-5; size: .; DNA: TGTGCCAGCAGTTACTCGAACAATGAGCAGTTCTTC; CDR3: CASSYSNNEQFF
D: .; J: TRBJ2-6; V: TRBV7-3; size: once; DNA: TGTGCCAGCAGCTTAAGGGCAGGGCAAGGGGCCAACGTCCTGACTTTC; CDR3: CASSLRAGQGANVLTF
D: TRBD2; J: TRBJ2-5; V: TRBV4-2; size: .; DNA: TGTGCCAGCAGCACCCGCCTGACTAGCGGGGGGGCGGGCCAGTACTTC; CDR3: CASSTRLTSGGAGQYF
D: TRBD2; J: TRBJ2-1; V: TRBV9; size: once; DNA: TGTGCCAGCAGCGTAGGAGGCGGGGGGGCCTTGTATGAGCAGTTCTTC; CDR3: CASSVGGGGALYEQFF
D: TRBD1; J: TRBJ1-1; V: TRBV27; size: .; DNA: TGTGCCAGCACCAGGTCCGGGACAGATAAAGCTTTCTTT; CDR3: CASTRSGTDKAFF
D: .; J: TRBJ2-2; V: TRBV19; size: .; DNA: TGTGCCAGTAGTATATCAGGAGGGTCCGGGGAGCTGTTTTTT; CDR3: CASSISGGSGELFF
D: .; J: TRBJ1-2; V: TRBV30; size: once; DNA: TGTGCCTGGAGTCGTAATAGCTACAACGTCGGGGGCTACACCTTC; CDR3: CAWSRNSYNVGGYTF
D: TRBD2; J: TRBJ2-3; V: TRBV18; size: .; DNA: TGTGCCAGCTCACCACTAGCGGGGACTACAGATACGCAGTATTTT; CDR3: CASSPLAGTTDTQYF
D: .; J: TRBJ2-7; V: TRBV6-1; size: .; DNA: TGTGCCAGCAGTGCGTTGACAGCGTCCTACGAGCAGTACTTC; CDR3: CASSALTASYEQYF
D: .; J: TRBJ1-5; V: TRBV18; size: .; DNA: TGTGCCAGCTCACCGGGACGTGATCAGCCCCAGCATTTT; CDR3: CASSPGRDQPQHF
D: .; J: TRBJ1-1; V: TRBV11-2; size: .; DNA: TGTGCCAGCAGCTCGGGCGGGGGGCAGTACACTGAAGCTTTCTTT; CDR3: CASSSGGGQYTEAFF
D: TRBD2; J: TRBJ2-5; V: TRBV18; size: .; DNA: TGTGCCAGCTCACCACCTGAGGGACTAGTCGGAGAGACCCAGTACTTC; CDR3: CASSPPEGLVGETQYF
D: TRBD1; J: TRBJ2-2; V: TRBV7-9; size: .; DNA: TGTGCCAGCAGCCTTGGGGGACAGAGACACACCGGGGAGCTGTTTTTT; CDR3: CASSLGGQRHTGELFF
D: .; J: TRBJ2-1; V: TRBV7-9; size: once; DNA: TGTGCCAGCAGTCCCGGTTGGGCGTTTGACAATGAGCAGTTCTTC; CDR3: CASSPGWAFDNEQFF
D: TRBD1; J: TRBJ2-7; V: TRBV5-6; size: .; DNA: TGTGCCAGCAGCTTAGCAACCCCGGGACAGGGGGCCAACGAGCAGTACTTC; CDR3: CASSLATPGQGANEQYF
D: .; J: TRBJ1-2; V: TRBV30; size: .; DNA: TGTGCCTGGAGTCCAACAGTGGGCTATGGCTACACCTTC; CDR3: CAWSPTVGYGYTF
D: .; J: TRBJ1-1; V: TRBV9; size: once; DNA: TGTGCCAGCAGCTCTCAAGGCGGGAACACTGAAGCTTTCTTT; CDR3: CASSSQGGNTEAFF
D: TRBD2; J: TRBJ2-1; V: TRBV2; size: .; DNA: TGTGCCAGCTTAGCGGGGGGGCCTCCTAATGAGCAGTTCTTC; CDR3: CASLAGGPPNEQFF
D: TRBD1; J: TRBJ1-2; V: TRBV7-6; size: .; DNA: TGTGCCAGCAGCTTAGCAAGGACAGGGATGGCCTCTGGCTACACCTTC; CDR3: CASSLARTGMASGYTF
D: TRBD1; J: TRBJ2-5; V: TRBV18; size: .; DNA: TGTGCCAGCTCACCACTTAGACAGGGTGACATGGAGACCCAGTACTTC; CDR3: CASSPLRQGDMETQYF
D: .; J: TRBJ1-1; V: TRBV5-1; size: .; DNA: TGCGCCAGCAGCTTGGATACGGGGAGGAACACTGAAGCTTTCTTT; CDR3: CASSLDTGRNTEAFF
D: .; J: TRBJ1-4; V: TRBV19; size: .; DNA: TGTGCCAGTAGTCCGGGCCCCATCACAACTAATGAAAAACTGTTTTTT; CDR3: CASSPGPITTNEKLFF
D: .; J: TRBJ2-7; V: TRBV18; size: .; DNA: TGTGCCAGCTCACCAAAAGGACCACCCCAGGACGAGCAGTACTTC; CDR3: CASSPKGPPQDEQYF
D: TRBD2; J: TRBJ2-7; V: TRBV27; size: .; DNA: TGTGCCAGCAGTTCCCGGGACTATTACGAGCAGTACTTC; CDR3: CASSSRDYYEQYF
D: .; J: TRBJ2-7; V: TRBV5-8; size: once; DNA: TGTGCCAGCAGCCGCCGGGACGGGCGACTCGAGCAGTACTTC; CDR3: CASSRRDGRLEQYF
D: TRBD2; J: TRBJ2-2; V: TRBV30; size: few; DNA: TGTGCCTGGAGCGAGGGACTAGCGGGACGGGGCGGGGAGCTGTTTTTT; CDR3: CAWSEGLAGRGGELFF
D: TRBD1; J: TRBJ1-2; V: TRBV19; size: .; DNA: TGTGCCAGTAGTAGTGCAGGGGGTAACTATGGCTACACCTTC; CDR3: CASSSAGGNYGYTF
D: TRBD2; J: TRBJ2-2; V: TRBV18; size: .; DNA: TGTGCCAGCTCCACTGCGGGAGGGCGATCGGTGGAGCTGTTTTTT; CDR3: CASSTAGGRSVELFF
D: TRBD2; J: TRBJ2-3; V: TRBV5-1; size: .; DNA: TGCGCCAGCAGCCCAGGGGAACTAGCGGGGGCAGATACGCAGTATTTT; CDR3: CASSPGELAGADTQYF
D: .; J: TRBJ1-3; V: TRBV9; size: .; DNA: TGTGCCAGCACGTCGGGACCCTCTGGAAACACCATATATTTT; CDR3: CASTSGPSGNTIYF
D: .; J: TRBJ2-7; V: TRBV7-2; size: .; DNA: TGTGCCAGCAGCCCGAGGGGGGCCGCCTACGAGCAGTACTTC; CDR3: CASSPRGAAYEQYF
D: .; J: TRBJ2-1; V: TRBV18; size: once; DNA: TGTGCCAGCTCACCAAATTGGGGGGATGAGCAGTTCTTC; CDR3: CASSPNWGDEQFF
D: .; J: TRBJ2-2; V: TRBV7-6; size: .; DNA: TGTGCCAGCAGCTTAACAGGGTTTGGCGGGGAGCTGTTTTTT; CDR3: CASSLTGFGGELFF
D: .; J: TRBJ1-5; V: TRBV15; size: .; DNA: TGTGCCACCAGCAGGAGGGGGACGGCTAGCAATCAGCCCCAGCATTTT; CDR3: CATSRRGTASNQPQHF
D: .; J: TRBJ1-3; V: TRBV18; size: .; DNA: TGTGCCAGCTCACCACGGTGGGGGTCAGACGGCACCATATATTTT; CDR3: CASSPRWGSDGTIYF
D: TRBD1; J: TRBJ2-2; V: TRBV4-3; size: few; DNA: TGCGCCAGCAGCCATACAGGGGCCGCCGCCGGGGAGCTGTTTTTT; CDR3: CASSHTGAAAGELFF
D: .; J: TRBJ1-3; V: TRBV6-6; size: .; DNA: TGTGCCAGCCTGGGGCCCGGAAACACCATATATTTT; CDR3: CASLGPGNTIYF
D: .; J: TRBJ2-4; V: TRBV28; size: .; DNA: TGTGCCAGCAGTTTCACGAAAAACATTCAGTACTTC; CDR3: CASSFTKNIQYF
D: .; J: TRBJ1-2; V: TRBV18; size: few; DNA: TGTGCCAGCTCACCTAACAACGCGGACAACTATGGCTACACCTTC; CDR3: CASSPNNADNYGYTF
D: .; J: TRBJ2-7; V: TRBV4-3; size: .; DNA: TGCGCCAGCAGCCAAGAGTCAACACCCTACGAGCAGTACTTC; CDR3: CASSQESTPYEQYF
D: .; J: TRBJ1-1; V: TRBV28; size: few; DNA: TGTGCCAGCAGGTATGACGAGCCAGGCACTGAAGCTTTCTTT; CDR3: CASRYDEPGTEAFF
D: .; J: TRBJ2-2; V: TRBV5-1; size: .; DNA: TGCGCCAGCAGCTTGGTGGCGGGGGCGCCGCCCGGGGAGCTGTTTTTT; CDR3: CASSLVAGAPPGELFF
D: .; J: TRBJ1-6; V: TRBV19; size: .; DNA: TGTGCCAGTAGTATAGACCCTTCTCCGGGATTTAATTCACCCCTCCACTTT; CDR3: CASSIDPSPGFNSPLHF
D: .; J: TRBJ2-5; V: TRBV5-1; size: .; DNA: TGCGCCAGCGGTCGAGGTAGCGTTGAAGAGACCCAGTACTTC; CDR3: CASGRGSVEETQYF